This entry lists 21 T cell receptor beta chains sequenced from one sample in a study of blood T cell repertoires in COVID-19. Produced via immunoSEQ multiplex PCR; TCRdb's table is partial and in-frame only. In the table there are 450,000 to 600,000 clones, roughly nine tenths of which are singletons. Material: PBMCs or T cells enriched from blood (not recorded which). The source of these receptors is a woman in her late teens or twenties who had recovered from COVID-19.

This chain uses TRBV2 with TRBJ1-1; D perhaps matches TRBD1 (6 bases). The CDR3 runs to 16 residues. V was clipped by 6 bases and J by 5 bases, with 22 bases between them. The germline CDR1 and CDR2 sequences are SNHLY and FYNNEI. The CDR3 protein is CASSGIQTGRGTEAFF. DNA for the CDR3: TGTGCCAGCAGCGGGATTCAGACAGGAAGGGGAACTGAAGCTTTCTTT.

The chain links TRBV30 to TRBJ2-5; D is perhaps TRBD1 (5 bases). V lost 2 bases and J lost 5, with 21 bases in between. The CDR3 is 16 amino acids. Germline CDR1 reads GTSNPN; CDR2 reads SVGIG (reference sequence). This CDR3 is CAWSPARVGVRETQYF. As DNA, the CDR3 is TGTGCCTGGAGTCCCGCCAGGGTCGGTGTGAGGGAGACCCAGTACTTC. The variable domain in full, with the rest retrieved from reference TRBV30 and TRBJ2-5, is SQTIHQWPATLVQPVGSPLSLECTVEGTSNPNLYWYRQAAGRGLQLLFYSVGIGQISSEVPQNLSASRPQDRQFILSSKKLLLSDSGFYLCAWSPARVGVRETQYFGPGTRLLVL.

CDR3 DNA sequence: TGCGCCAGCAGCTTGGCCCTCGACAGGGTAGATGGCTACACCTTC. Protein sequence: CASSLALDRVDGYTF. The rearrangement joins TRBV5-1 to TRBJ1-2, with 7 positions matching TRBD1. This CDR3 is 15 amino acids long. Germline V gives CDR1 SGHRS, CDR2 YFSETQ. After removal of 0 bases from V and 6 bases from J, the junction contained 8 bases not matched to a gene.

The chain is built from TRBV19 and TRBJ1-2; the match to TRBD1 covers 7 bases. With V trimmed by 5 bases and J by 1 base, 4 bases remained unmatched. The V gene's germline CDR1 is LNHDA and CDR2 SQIVND (reference sequence). The CDR3 runs to 14 residues. The CDR3 coding sequence is TGTGCCAGTAGTGCAGGGGGGAATAACTATGGCTACACCTTC. The encoded protein is CASSAGGNNYGYTF. Filled out from reference TRBV19 and TRBJ1-2, the complete variable domain reads DGGITQSPKYLFRKEGQNVTLSCEQNLNHDAMYWYRQDPGQGLRLIYYSQIVNDFQKGDIAEGYSVSREKKESFPLTVTSAQKNPTAFYLCASSAGGNNYGYTFGSGTRLTVV.

The chain joins TRBV19 to TRBJ1-1, with TRBD1 matching over 7 bases. The CDR3 is 17 amino acids. Germline V gene data show CDR1 as LNHDA and CDR2 as SQIVND (reference sequence). V dropped 3 bases and J dropped 1; count of bases not matched to a gene: 11. The CDR3 region is CASSIRPVDRPNTEAFF. The CDR3 DNA is TGTGCCAGTAGTATTCGCCCCGTGGACAGGCCGAACACTGAAGCTTTCTTT.

The J gene is TRBJ1-6, the V gene TRBV19, with D uncertain. Trimming shortened V by 5 bases and J by 7 bases, and 12 bases separated the two germline ends. CDR1 is LNHDA and CDR2 is SQIVND in the germline V gene (reference sequence). This CDR3 has 14 amino acids. The CDR3 here is CASSRQASNSPLHF. The CDR3 region has the DNA TGTGCCAGTAGTCGTCAGGCCTCAAATTCACCCCTCCACTTT.

The chain joins TRBV6-5 to TRBJ1-3; TRBD1 matches 7 bases. The V gene's germline CDR1 is MNHEY and CDR2 SVGAGI. Trimming took 5 bases from V and 0 from J; bases not matched to a gene: 4. This CDR3 has 15 residues. The CDR3 region has the DNA TGTGCCAGCAGTACGGGACAGCGCTCTGGAAACACCATATATTTT. The encoded protein is CASSTGQRSGNTIYF.

This chain uses TRBV12-3 or TRBV12-4 with TRBJ1-1; D call uncertain. V lost 4 bases and J lost 6, with 6 bases in between. This CDR3 comprises 11 residues. The CDR3 coding sequence is TGTGCCAGCAGTTACGGGGCTGAAGCTTTCTTT. It is translated as CASSYGAEAFF.

This clone was observed a few times. The CDR3 DNA sequence: TGTGCCAGCAGTGAAGCGAGGGACAGGGGACAGGGCTACACCTTC. It codes for CASSEARDRGQGYTF. The chain has TRBV25-1 and TRBJ1-2, with 10 positions matching TRBD1. The ends lost 2 bases at V and 8 bases at J; junction bases unmatched: 8. Germline lookup yields CDR1 MGHDK and CDR2 SYGVNS. This CDR3 has 15 amino acids.

V usage is TRBV5-4 and J usage is TRBJ1-2; weak D call: TRBD1 (5 bases). The CDR3 is 14 amino acids. V shed 4 bases and J shed 5 bases, with 15 bases lying between them. The germline CDR1 and CDR2 sequences are SGHNT and YYREEE (reference sequence). The CDR3 bases are TGTGCCAGCAGCCGCGCGGGACCGGAGTATGGCTACACCTTC. Translated, it gives CASSRAGPEYGYTF.

For the CDR3, the DNA is TGTGCCAGTAGTAATGCGCTTGGACAGGTAGATGAAAAACTGTTTTTT. Protein product: CASSNALGQVDEKLFF. This rearrangement joins TRBV19 to TRBJ1-4, with TRBD1 identical over 7 bases. The germline CDR1 and CDR2 sequences are LNHDA and SQIVND (reference sequence). Trimming took 4 bases from V and 6 from J; bases not matched to a gene: 11. This CDR3 comprises 16 residues.

As for this clone: Other DNA sequences from this sample encode an identical CDR3 as well. This chain connects TRBV5-1 to TRBJ1-4; D not certain. V lost 0 bases and J lost 1, with 7 bases in between. Germline CDR1 SGHRS, CDR2 YFSETQ. The CDR3 covers 15 residues. In DNA form, the CDR3 reads TGCGCCAGCAGCTTGGGAGGTTTAACTAATGAAAAACTGTTTTTT. Protein product: CASSLGGLTNEKLFF.

In nucleotides, the CDR3 is TGTGCCAGCAGTCCCGGGACTAGCGATGAGACCCAGTACTTC. Its translation is CASSPGTSDETQYF. The chain recombines TRBV6-5 with TRBJ2-5; 10 bases are a match to TRBD2. The trim removed 5 bases at V and 5 bases at J, leaving 5 bases unmatched. CDR3 length equals 14 residues. Germline CDR1 reads MNHEY; CDR2 reads SVGAGI.

This clone has more than one count but fewer than ten. V is TRBV19 and J is TRBJ1-2; D might be TRBD1 (6 bases). Germline assignment: CDR1 LNHDA and CDR2 SQIVND (reference sequence). The ends were cut back, 5 bases at V and 6 bases at J, with 22 bases in the middle. CDR3 length: 16 amino acids. The CDR3 loop reads CASSPRETGVPHGYTF. The CDR3 DNA is TGTGCCAGTAGTCCCCGAGAGACAGGCGTCCCTCATGGCTACACCTTC. Filled out from reference TRBV19 and TRBJ1-2, the complete variable domain reads DGGITQSPKYLFRKEGQNVTLSCEQNLNHDAMYWYRQDPGQGLRLIYYSQIVNDFQKGDIAEGYSVSREKKESFPLTVTSAQKNPTAFYLCASSPRETGVPHGYTFGSGTRLTVV.

The chain uses TRBV13 and TRBJ2-5, with 9 bases that match TRBD2. The germline V gene has CDR1 PRHDT and CDR2 FYEKMQ (reference sequence). With 4 bases clipped from V and 3 bases from J, the junction kept 6 bases outside the gene matches. This CDR3 contains 15 residues. CDR3 nucleotide sequence: TGTGCCAGCAGCTGGGGCGGGGGGGCCAAAGAGACCCAGTACTTC. This encodes CASSWGGGAKETQYF.

The rearrangement links TRBV15 to TRBJ2-1; a possible D gene is TRBD2 (6 bases). This CDR3 region has 13 residues. Per germline, CDR1 LNHNV and CDR2 YYDKDF (reference sequence). V was pared by 1 base and J by 5 bases, with 6 bases between. CDR3 bases: TGTGCCACCAGCAGAGGGAGGGACAATGAGCAGTTCTTC. Translating it yields CATSRGRDNEQFF.

V is TRBV14 and J is TRBJ1-4, with 7 bases identical to TRBD1. There are 16 residues in the CDR3. Trimming took 4 bases from V and 4 from J; bases not matched to a gene: 9. CDR1 and CDR2 (germline): SGHDN, FVKESK. CDR3 amino acids: CASSPSHRGYNEKLFF. CDR3 DNA sequence: TGTGCCAGCAGCCCGTCCCACAGGGGATATAATGAAAAACTGTTTTTT. Filled out from reference TRBV14 and TRBJ1-4, the complete variable domain reads EAGVTQFPSHSVIEKGQTVTLRCDPISGHDNLYWYRRVMGKEIKFLLHFVKESKQDESGMPNNRFLAERTGGTYSTLKVQPAELEDSGVYFCASSPSHRGYNEKLFFGSGTQLSVL.

The rearrangement joins TRBV7-9 to TRBJ2-1, with 9 bases fitting TRBD1. CDR3 length: 15 amino acids. Per germline, CDR1 SEHNR and CDR2 FQNEAQ (reference sequence). The ends lost 5 bases at V and 6 bases at J; junction bases unmatched: 8. The DNA of the CDR3 is TGTGCCAGCAGCCTCACCCGGACAGGGGCCAATGAGCAGTTCTTC. This gives the protein CASSLTRTGANEQFF.

The chain joins TRBV2 to TRBJ2-3; possible D gene TRBD2, 5 bases. V lost 5 bases to trimming and J lost 5 bases, with 11 bases between them. The CDR3 contains 13 residues. Germline assignment: CDR1 SNHLY and CDR2 FYNNEI. The CDR3 is CASSPIREDTQYF. The CDR3 nucleotides read TGTGCCAGCAGTCCTATACGGGAAGATACGCAGTATTTT.

The chain links TRBV3-1 (or the pseudogene TRBV3-2) to TRBJ2-5; the D gene is possibly TRBD2 (6 bases). The CDR3 extends over 14 amino acids. Trimming cost V 4 bases and J 0 bases, with 9 bases left between them. The germline gives CDR1 LGHDT, CDR2 YNNKEL (reference sequence). The CDR3 nucleotides are TGTGCCAGCAGCCTCTGGGACTACCAAGAGACCCAGTACTTC. Encoded protein: CASSLWDYQETQYF.

The chain uses TRBV4-2 and TRBJ2-2; 9 bases fit TRBD2. J was trimmed by 2 bases and V by 4 bases; bases with no gene match: 5. Germline assignment: CDR1 LGHNA and CDR2 YNFKEQ. This CDR3 has 16 residues. The CDR3 bases are TGTGCCAGCAGCCTCCGCGGGGGGGAAAACACCGGGGAGCTGTTTTTT. Translated, it gives CASSLRGGENTGELFF.